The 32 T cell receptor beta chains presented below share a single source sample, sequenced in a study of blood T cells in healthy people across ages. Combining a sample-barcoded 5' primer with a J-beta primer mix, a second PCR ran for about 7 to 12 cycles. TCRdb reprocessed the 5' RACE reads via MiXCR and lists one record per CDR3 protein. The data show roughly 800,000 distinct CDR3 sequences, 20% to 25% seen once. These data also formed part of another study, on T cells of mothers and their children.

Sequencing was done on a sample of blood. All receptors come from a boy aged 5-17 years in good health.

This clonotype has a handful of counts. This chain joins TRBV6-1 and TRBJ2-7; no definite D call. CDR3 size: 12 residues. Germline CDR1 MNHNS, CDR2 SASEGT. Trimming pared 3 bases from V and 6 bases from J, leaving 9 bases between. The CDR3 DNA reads TGTGCCAGCAGTGATTGGGCTAGCGAGCAGTACTTC. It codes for CASSDWASEQYF.

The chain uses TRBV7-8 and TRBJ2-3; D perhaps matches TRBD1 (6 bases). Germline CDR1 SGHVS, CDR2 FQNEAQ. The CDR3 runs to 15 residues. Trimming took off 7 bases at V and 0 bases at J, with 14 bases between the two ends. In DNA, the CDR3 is TGTGCCAGCAACGCCGGGACACTTAGCACAGATACGCAGTATTTT. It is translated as CASNAGTLSTDTQYF. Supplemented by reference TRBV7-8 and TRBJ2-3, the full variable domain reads GAGVSQSPRYKVAKRGQDVALRCDPISGHVSLFWYQQALGQGPEFLTYFQNEAQLDKSGLPSDRFFAERPEGSVSTLKIQRTQQEDSAVYLCASNAGTLSTDTQYFGPGTRLTVL.

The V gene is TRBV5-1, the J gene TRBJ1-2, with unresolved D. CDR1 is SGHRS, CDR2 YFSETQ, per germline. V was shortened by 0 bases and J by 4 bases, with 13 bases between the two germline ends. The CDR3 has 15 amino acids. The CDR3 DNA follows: TGCGCCAGCAGCTTGGAAGGGCCGGGAACCTATGGCTACACCTTC. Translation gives CASSLEGPGTYGYTF.

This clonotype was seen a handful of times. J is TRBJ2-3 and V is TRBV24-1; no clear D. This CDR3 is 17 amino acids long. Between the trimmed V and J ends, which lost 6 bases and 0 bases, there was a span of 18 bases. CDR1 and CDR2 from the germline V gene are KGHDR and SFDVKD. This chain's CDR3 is CATSPFTLEDSTDTQYF. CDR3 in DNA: TGTGCCACCAGTCCGTTTACCCTAGAGGATAGCACAGATACGCAGTATTTT.

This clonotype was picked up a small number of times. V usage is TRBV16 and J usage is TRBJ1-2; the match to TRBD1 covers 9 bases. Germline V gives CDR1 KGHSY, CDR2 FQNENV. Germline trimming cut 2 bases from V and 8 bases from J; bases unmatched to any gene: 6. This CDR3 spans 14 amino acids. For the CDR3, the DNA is TGTGCCAGCAGCCAAACCGAGACAGGGGGAGGCTACACCTTC. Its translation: CASSQTETGGGYTF.

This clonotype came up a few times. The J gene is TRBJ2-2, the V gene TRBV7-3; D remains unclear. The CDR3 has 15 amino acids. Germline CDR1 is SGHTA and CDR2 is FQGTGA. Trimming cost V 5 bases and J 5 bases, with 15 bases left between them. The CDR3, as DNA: TGTGCCAGCAGCCCAGCCTCCGGCACAACCGGGGAGCTGTTTTTT. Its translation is CASSPASGTTGELFF.

The CDR3 nucleotides are TGTGCCAGCAGCTCCTCACTAGCGGCCAGCTCCTACAATGAGCAGTTCTTC. Residues: CASSSSLAASSYNEQFF. The chain combines TRBV7-3 with TRBJ2-1; 8 nucleotides agree with TRBD2. This CDR3 region has 17 residues. Trimming took 4 bases from V and 0 from J; bases not matched to a gene: 8. Germline V gives CDR1 SGHTA, CDR2 FQGTGA.

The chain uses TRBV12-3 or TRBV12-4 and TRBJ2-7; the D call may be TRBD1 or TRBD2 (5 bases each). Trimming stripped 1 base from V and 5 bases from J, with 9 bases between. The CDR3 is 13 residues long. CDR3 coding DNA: TGTGCCAGCAGTTTAGTCTGGGACCACGAGCAGTACTTC. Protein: CASSLVWDHEQYF.

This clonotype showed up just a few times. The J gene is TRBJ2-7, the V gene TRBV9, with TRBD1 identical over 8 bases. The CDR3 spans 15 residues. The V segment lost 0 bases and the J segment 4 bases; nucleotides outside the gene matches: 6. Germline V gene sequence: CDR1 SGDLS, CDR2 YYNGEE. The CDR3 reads CASSVAPGGVYEQYF. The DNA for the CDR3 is TGTGCCAGCAGCGTAGCTCCAGGGGGCGTATACGAGCAGTACTTC.

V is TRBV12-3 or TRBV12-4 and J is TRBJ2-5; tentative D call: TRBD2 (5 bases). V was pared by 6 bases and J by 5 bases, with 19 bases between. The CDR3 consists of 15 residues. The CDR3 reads CASRLPPGMGETQYF. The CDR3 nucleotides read TGTGCCAGCAGGTTGCCGCCGGGAATGGGGGAGACCCAGTACTTC.

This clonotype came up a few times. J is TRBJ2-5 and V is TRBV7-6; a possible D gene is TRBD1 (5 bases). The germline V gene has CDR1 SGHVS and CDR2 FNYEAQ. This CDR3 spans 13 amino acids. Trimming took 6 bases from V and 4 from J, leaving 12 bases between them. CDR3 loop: CASRARGPETQYF. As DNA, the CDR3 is TGTGCCAGCAGGGCAAGGGGCCCAGAGACCCAGTACTTC.

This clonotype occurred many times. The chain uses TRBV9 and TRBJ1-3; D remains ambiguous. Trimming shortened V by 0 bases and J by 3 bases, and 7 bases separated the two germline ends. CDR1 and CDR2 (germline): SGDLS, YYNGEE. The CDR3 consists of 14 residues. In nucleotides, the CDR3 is TGTGCCAGCAGCGTAGTTGGGGATGGAAACACCATATATTTT. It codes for CASSVVGDGNTIYF.

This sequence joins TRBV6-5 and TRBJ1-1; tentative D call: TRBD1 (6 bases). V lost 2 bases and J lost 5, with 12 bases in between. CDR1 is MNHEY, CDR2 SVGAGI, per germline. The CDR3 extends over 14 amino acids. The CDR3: CASSYGGKTTEAFF. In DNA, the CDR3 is TGTGCCAGCAGTTACGGGGGCAAGACTACTGAAGCTTTCTTT.

The CDR3 sequence is CSARMAGGRELDTQYF. CDR3 in DNA: TGCAGTGCTAGGATGGCCGGAGGGCGGGAGCTGGATACGCAGTATTTT. The rearrangement links TRBV20-1 to TRBJ2-3, with 7 bases identical to TRBD2. The CDR3 runs 16 residues. The junction had 15 bases not matched to a gene; V was cut back by 3 bases and J by 6 bases. Germline loops: CDR1 DFQATT, CDR2 SNEGSKA (reference sequence).

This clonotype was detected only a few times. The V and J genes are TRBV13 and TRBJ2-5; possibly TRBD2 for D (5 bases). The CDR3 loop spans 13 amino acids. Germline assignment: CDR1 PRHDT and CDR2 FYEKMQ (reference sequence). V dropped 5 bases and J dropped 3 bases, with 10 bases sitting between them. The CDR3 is CASSPYSEETQYF. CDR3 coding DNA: TGTGCCAGCAGCCCCTATAGCGAAGAGACCCAGTACTTC.

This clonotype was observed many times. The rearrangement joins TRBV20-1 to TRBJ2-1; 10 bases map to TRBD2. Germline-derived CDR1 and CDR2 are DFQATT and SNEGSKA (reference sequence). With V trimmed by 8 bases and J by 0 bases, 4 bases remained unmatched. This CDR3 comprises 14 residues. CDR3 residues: CSIAGGNSYNEQFF. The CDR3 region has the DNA TGCAGTATAGCGGGGGGTAACTCCTACAATGAGCAGTTCTTC.

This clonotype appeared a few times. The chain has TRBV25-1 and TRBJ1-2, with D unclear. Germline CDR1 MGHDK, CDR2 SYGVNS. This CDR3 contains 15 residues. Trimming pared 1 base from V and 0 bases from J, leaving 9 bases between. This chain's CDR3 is CASSEFGDTNYGYTF. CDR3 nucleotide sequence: TGTGCCAGCAGTGAATTTGGGGATACTAACTATGGCTACACCTTC.

The DNA for the CDR3 is TGTGCCAGCAGCGTCAAGGGACAGGAGGGGATTATGGGCTATGGCTACACCTTC. It is translated as CASSVKGQEGIMGYGYTF. The rearrangement joins TRBV9 to TRBJ1-2, with 8 bases that match TRBD1. The trim removed 2 bases at V and 4 bases at J, leaving 16 bases unmatched. Germline V CDR1 and CDR2: SGDLS, YYNGEE. The CDR3 covers 18 residues.

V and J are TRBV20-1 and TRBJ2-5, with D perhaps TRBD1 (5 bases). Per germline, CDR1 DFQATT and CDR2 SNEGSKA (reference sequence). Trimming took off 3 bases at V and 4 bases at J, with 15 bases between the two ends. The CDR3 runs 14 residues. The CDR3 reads CSARFLQGTETQYF. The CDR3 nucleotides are TGCAGTGCTAGGTTCCTGCAGGGTACAGAGACCCAGTACTTC.

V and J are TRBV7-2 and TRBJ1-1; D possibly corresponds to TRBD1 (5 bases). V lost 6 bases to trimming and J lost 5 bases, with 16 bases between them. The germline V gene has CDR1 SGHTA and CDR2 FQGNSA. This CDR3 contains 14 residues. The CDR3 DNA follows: TGTGCCAGCAGTTTAATCACCTCAGGGACTGAAGCTTTCTTT. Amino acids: CASSLITSGTEAFF.

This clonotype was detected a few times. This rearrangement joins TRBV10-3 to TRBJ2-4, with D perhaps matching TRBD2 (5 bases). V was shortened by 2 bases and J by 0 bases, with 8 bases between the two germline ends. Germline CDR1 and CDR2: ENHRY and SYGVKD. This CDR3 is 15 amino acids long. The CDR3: CAISEGGVAKNIQYF. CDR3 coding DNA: TGTGCCATCAGTGAGGGAGGAGTAGCCAAAAACATTCAGTACTTC.

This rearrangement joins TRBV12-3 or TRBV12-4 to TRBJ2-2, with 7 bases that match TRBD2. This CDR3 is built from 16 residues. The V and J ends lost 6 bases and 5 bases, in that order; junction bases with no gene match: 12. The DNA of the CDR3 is TGTGCCAGCAGCGACGCCCGACTAGCCGGTACCGGGGAGCTGTTTTTT. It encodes CASSDARLAGTGELFF.

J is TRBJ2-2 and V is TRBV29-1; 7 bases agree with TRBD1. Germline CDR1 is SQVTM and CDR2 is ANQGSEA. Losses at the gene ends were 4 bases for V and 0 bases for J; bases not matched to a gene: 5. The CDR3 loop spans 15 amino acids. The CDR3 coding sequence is TGCAGCGTTGCCCAAACAGGGGCGAACACCGGGGAGCTGTTTTTT. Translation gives CSVAQTGANTGELFF.

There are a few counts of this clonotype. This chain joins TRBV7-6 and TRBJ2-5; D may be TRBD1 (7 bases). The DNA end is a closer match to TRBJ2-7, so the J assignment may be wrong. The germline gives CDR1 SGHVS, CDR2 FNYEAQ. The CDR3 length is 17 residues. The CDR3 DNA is TGTGCCAGCAGCTTATCAGCAGGGGGGACAGCAATATACGAGCAGTACTTC. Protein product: CASSLSAGGTAIYEQYF.

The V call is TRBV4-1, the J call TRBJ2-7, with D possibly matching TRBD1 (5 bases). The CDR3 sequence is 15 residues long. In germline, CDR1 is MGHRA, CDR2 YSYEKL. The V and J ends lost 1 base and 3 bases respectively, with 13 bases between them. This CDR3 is CASSQVTPGLYEQYF. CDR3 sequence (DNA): TGCGCCAGCAGCCAAGTGACCCCAGGGCTCTACGAGCAGTACTTC.

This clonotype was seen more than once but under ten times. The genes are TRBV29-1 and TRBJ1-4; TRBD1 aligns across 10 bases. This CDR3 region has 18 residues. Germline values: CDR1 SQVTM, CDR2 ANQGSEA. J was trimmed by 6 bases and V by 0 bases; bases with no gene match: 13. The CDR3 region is CSVEDPKTGGLRHEKLFF. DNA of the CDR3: TGCAGCGTTGAAGATCCGAAGACAGGGGGCCTTCGGCATGAAAAACTGTTTTTT.

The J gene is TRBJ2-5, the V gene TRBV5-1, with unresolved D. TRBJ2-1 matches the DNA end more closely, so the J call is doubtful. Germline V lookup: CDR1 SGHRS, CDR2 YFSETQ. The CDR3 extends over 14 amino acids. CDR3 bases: TGCGCCAGCAGCTTCACCTTATTGGAAAATGAGCAGTTCTTC. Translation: CASSFTLLENEQFF.

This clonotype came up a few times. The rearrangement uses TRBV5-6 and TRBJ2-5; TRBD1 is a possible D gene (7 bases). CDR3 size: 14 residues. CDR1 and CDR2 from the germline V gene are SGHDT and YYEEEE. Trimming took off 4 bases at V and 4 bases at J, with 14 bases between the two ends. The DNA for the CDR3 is TGTGCCAGCAGCGGAGGGACAGAAGGAGAGACCCAGTACTTC. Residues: CASSGGTEGETQYF.

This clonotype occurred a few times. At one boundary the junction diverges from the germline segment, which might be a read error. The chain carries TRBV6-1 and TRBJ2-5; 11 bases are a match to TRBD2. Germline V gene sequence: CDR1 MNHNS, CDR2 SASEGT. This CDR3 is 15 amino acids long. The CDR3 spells CASIPLAGGPPIKFF. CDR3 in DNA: TGTGCCAGCATTCCCCTAGCGGGAGGACCCCCAATAAAGTTCTTC.

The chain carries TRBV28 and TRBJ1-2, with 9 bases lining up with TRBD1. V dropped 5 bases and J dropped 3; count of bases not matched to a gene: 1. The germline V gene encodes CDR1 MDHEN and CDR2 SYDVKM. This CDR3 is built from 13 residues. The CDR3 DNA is TGTGCCAGCAGTGGGGACAGGGACTATGGCTACACCTTC. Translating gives CASSGDRDYGYTF.

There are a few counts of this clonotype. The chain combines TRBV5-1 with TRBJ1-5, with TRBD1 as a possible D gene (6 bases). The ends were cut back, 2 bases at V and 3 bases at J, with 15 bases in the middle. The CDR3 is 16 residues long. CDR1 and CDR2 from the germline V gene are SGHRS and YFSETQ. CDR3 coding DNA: TGCGCCAGCAGCTTCAGGGGAGAATGGGACAATCAGCCCCAGCATTTT. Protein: CASSFRGEWDNQPQHF. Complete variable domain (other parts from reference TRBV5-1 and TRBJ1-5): KAGVTQTPRYLIKTRGQQVTLSCSPISGHRSVSWYQQTPGQGLQFLFEYFSETQRNKGNFPGRFSGRQFSNSRSEMNVSTLELGDSALYLCASSFRGEWDNQPQHFGDGTRLSIL.

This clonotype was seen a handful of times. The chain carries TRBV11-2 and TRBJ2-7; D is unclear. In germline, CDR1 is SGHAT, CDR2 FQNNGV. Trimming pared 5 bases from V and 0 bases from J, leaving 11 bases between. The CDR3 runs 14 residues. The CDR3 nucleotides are TGTGCCAGCAGCACTCGGGCCGCCTCCTACGAGCAGTACTTC. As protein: CASSTRAASYEQYF.